This TCR beta chain was identified in a study of vaccination and CD4 T cells after COVID-19. Overall study context: The study sampled a few convalescent patients at day 14 and again at days 161 to 241 post-vaccination. Findings and caveats of the study: Convalescent patients' clones that were vaccine-specific were spike mono-reactive in 304 of 307 cases.

This clonotype was seen more than once but under ten times. The antigen is undetermined. This sample's time point: late sampling 161 to 241 days after vaccination in a few convalescent patients. Treatment defined: roughly 11-day PBMC culture with coronavirus spike peptide pools or control peptides (ViraFEST assay). Germline V gene lookup returns CDR1 DFQATT and CDR2 SNEGSKA (reference sequence). V lost 5 bases and J 2 bases, leaving 18 bases between the germline ends. CDR3 length equals 15 residues. The Oncomine TCR Beta short-read assay sequenced DNA from cultured CD4+ T cells. MiXCR, run by TCRdb on the PCR reads, gives a single entry per CDR3 protein. The data hold some 15,000 distinct CDR3 sequences, with 45% to 60% observed a single time.

This sample comprised CD4+ T cells from blood, cultured in vitro, obtained about 7 months after SARS-CoV-2 vaccination. The J gene is TRBJ2-5, the V gene TRBV20-1, with D possibly matching TRBD2 (5 bases). This clonotype originated in a human donor who had recovered from COVID-19. CDR3 DNA: TGCAGTGCTCCCCCGGGCCGGGGAAGGCAAGAGACCCAGTACTTC. Translation gives CSAPPGRGRQETQYF.